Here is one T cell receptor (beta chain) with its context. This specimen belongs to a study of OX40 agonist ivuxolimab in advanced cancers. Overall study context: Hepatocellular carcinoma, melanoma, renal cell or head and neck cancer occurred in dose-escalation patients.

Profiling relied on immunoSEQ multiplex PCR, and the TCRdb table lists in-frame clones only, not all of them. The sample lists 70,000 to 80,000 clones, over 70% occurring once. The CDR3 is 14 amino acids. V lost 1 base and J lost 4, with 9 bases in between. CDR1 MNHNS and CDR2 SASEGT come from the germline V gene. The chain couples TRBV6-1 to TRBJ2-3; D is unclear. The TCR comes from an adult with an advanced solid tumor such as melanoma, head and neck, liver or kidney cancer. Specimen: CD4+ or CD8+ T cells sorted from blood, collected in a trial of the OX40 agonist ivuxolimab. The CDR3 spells CASSEGTGADTQYF. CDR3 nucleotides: TGTGCCAGCAGTGAAGGTACGGGCGCAGATACGCAGTATTTT.